This T cell receptor beta chain was identified during a study of technical replicates of blood from a few donors. This CDR3 has 13 residues. V lost 0 bases and J lost 3, with 6 bases in between. Germline V gives CDR1 SGHTS, CDR2 YDEGEE. Assay: immunoSEQ multiplex PCR; the TCRdb copy retains only in-frame clones and omits some. The profile covers roughly 79,000 clones, with approximately 94% appearing a single time and about 0.36% taken by the ten largest. This chain joins TRBV5-8 and TRBJ1-1; tentatively, D is TRBD1 (5 bases). The specimen sequenced was T cells isolated from PBMCs. The origin of this receptor is a human donor in good health. For the CDR3, the DNA is TGTGCCAGCAGCTTGGCAGGGTACACTGAAGCTTTCTTT. It translates to CASSLAGYTEAFF.